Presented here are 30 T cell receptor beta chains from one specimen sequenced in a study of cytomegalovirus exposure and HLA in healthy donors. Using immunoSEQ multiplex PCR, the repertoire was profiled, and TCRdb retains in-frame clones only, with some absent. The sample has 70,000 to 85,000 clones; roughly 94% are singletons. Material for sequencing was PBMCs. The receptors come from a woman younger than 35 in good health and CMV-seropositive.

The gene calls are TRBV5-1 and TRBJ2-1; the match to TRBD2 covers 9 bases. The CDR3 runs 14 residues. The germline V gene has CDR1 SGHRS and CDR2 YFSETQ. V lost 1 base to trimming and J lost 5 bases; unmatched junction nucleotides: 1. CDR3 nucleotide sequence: TGCGCCAGCAGCTTGTCTAGCGGGAACAATGAGCAGTTCTTC. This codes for CASSLSSGNNEQFF.

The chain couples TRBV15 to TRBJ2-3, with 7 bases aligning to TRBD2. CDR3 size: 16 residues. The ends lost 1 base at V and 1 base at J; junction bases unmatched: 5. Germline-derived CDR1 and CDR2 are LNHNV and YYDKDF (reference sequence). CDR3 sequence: CATSRGRGGGTDTQYF. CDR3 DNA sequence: TGTGCCACCAGCAGAGGTCGCGGGGGTGGCACAGATACGCAGTATTTT.

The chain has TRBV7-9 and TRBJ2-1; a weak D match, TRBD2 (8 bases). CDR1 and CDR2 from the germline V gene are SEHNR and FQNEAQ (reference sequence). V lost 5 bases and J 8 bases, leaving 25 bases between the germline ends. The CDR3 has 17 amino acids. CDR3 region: CASSHRGSGPGGDEQFF. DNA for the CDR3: TGTGCCAGCAGCCACAGGGGTAGCGGCCCGGGGGGGGATGAGCAGTTCTTC.

This CDR3 reads CAWRSGTYNEQFF. Here the CDR3 DNA reads TGTGCCTGGCGGAGCGGGACCTACAATGAGCAGTTCTTC. This chain connects TRBV30 to TRBJ2-1; 7 positions match TRBD2. The CDR3 has 13 residues. V was clipped by 5 bases and J by 2 bases; unmatched bases: 3. Germline assignment: CDR1 GTSNPN and CDR2 SVGIG (reference sequence).

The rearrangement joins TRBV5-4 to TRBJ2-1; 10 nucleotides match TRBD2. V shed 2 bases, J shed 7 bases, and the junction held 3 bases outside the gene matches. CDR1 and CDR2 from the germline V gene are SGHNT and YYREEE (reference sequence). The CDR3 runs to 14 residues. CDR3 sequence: CASSFLAGGNEQFF. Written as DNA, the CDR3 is TGTGCCAGCAGCTTTTTAGCGGGGGGTAATGAGCAGTTCTTC.

The CDR3 protein is CASSRSQGASYNEQFF. In nucleotides, the CDR3 is TGTGCCAGCAGCCGCAGTCAGGGGGCGTCCTACAATGAGCAGTTCTTC. This chain links TRBV5-4 with TRBJ2-1; 8 bases match TRBD1. The length of the CDR3 is 16 residues. V lost 4 bases and J lost 1; bases outside the gene matches: 7. The germline CDR1 and CDR2 sequences are SGHNT and YYREEE (reference sequence).

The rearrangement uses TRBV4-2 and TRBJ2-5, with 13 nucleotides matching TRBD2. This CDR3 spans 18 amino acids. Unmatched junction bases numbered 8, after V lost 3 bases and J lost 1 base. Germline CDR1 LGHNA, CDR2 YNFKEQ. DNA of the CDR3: TGTGCCAGCAGCCATGGGACTAGCGGGAAGGGTAGCCAAGAGACCCAGTACTTC. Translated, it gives CASSHGTSGKGSQETQYF.

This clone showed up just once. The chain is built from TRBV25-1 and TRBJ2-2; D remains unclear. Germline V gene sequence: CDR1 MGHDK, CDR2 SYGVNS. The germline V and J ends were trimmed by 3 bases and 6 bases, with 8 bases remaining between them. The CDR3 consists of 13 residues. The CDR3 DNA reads TGTGCCAGCAGTGATAGTCGAGCCGGGGAGCTGTTTTTT. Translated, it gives CASSDSRAGELFF.

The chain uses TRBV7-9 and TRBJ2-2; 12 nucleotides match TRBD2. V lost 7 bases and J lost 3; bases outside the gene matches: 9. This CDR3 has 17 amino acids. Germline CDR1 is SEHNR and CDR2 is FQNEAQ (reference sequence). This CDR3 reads CASILTSGRGYTGELFF. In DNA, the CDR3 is TGTGCCAGCATACTGACTAGCGGGAGAGGGTACACCGGGGAGCTGTTTTTT.

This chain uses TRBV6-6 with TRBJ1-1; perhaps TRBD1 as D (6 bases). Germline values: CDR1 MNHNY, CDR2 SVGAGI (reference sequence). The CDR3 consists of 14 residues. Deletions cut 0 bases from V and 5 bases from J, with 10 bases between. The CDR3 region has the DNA TGTGCCAGCAGTTACTCGGGGGCGCGGACTGAAGCTTTCTTT. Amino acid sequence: CASSYSGARTEAFF.

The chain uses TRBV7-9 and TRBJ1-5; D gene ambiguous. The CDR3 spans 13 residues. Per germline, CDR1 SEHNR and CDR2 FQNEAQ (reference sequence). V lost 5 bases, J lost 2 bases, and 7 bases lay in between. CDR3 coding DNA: TGTGCCAGCAGCATCGGGGGCAATCAGCCCCAGCATTTT. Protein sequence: CASSIGGNQPQHF.

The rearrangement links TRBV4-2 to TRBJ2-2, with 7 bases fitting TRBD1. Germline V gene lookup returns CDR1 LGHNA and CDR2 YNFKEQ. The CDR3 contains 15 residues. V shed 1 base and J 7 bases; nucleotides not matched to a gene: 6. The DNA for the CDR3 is TGTGCCAGCAGCCAAGGGGGGACAGCAATCGGGGAGCTGTTTTTT. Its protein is CASSQGGTAIGELFF.

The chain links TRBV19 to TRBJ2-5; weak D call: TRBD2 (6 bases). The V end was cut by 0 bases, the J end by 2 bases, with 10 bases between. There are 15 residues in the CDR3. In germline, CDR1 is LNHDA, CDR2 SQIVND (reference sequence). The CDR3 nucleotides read TGTGCCAGTAGTATAGACGCGGGACTTCAAGAGACCCAGTACTTC. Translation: CASSIDAGLQETQYF.

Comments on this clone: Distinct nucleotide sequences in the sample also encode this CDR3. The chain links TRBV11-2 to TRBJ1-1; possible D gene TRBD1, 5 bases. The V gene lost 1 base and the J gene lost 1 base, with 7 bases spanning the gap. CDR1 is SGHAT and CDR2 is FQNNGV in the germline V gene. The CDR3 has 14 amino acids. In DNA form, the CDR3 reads TGTGCCAGCAGCTTAGGGGGGGGGAACACTGAAGCTTTCTTT. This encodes CASSLGGGNTEAFF.

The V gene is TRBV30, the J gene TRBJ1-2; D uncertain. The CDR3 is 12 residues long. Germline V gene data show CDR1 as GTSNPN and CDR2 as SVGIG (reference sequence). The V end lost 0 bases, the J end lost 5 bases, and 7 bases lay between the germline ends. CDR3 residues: CAWSVGIYGYTF. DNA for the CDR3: TGTGCCTGGAGTGTCGGGATTTATGGCTACACCTTC. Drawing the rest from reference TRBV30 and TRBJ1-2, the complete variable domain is SQTIHQWPATLVQPVGSPLSLECTVEGTSNPNLYWYRQAAGRGLQLLFYSVGIGQISSEVPQNLSASRPQDRQFILSSKKLLLSDSGFYLCAWSVGIYGYTFGSGTRLTVV.

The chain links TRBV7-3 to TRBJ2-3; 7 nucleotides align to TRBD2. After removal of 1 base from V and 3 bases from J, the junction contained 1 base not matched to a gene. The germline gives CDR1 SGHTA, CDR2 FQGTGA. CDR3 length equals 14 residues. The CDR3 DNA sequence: TGTGCCAGCAGCTTAAGCGGGAGAACAGATACGCAGTATTTT. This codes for CASSLSGRTDTQYF.

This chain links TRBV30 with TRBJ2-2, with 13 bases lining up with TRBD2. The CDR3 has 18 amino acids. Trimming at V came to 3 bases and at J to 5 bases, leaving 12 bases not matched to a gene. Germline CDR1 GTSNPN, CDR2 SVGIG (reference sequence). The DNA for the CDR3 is TGTGCCTGGAGCAGCCCGGGACTAGCGGGAATGGGGACCGGGGAGCTGTTTTTT. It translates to CAWSSPGLAGMGTGELFF. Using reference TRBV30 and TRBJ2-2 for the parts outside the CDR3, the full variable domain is SQTIHQWPATLVQPVGSPLSLECTVEGTSNPNLYWYRQAAGRGLQLLFYSVGIGQISSEVPQNLSASRPQDRQFILSSKKLLLSDSGFYLCAWSSPGLAGMGTGELFFGEGSRLTVL.

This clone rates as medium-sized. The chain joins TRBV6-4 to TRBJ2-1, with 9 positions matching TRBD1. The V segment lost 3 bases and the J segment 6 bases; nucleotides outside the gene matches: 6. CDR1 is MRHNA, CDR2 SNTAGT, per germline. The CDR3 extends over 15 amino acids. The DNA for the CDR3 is TGTGCCAGCAGTGAGGACAGGGGTGGAGGCAATGAGCAGTTCTTC. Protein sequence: CASSEDRGGGNEQFF.

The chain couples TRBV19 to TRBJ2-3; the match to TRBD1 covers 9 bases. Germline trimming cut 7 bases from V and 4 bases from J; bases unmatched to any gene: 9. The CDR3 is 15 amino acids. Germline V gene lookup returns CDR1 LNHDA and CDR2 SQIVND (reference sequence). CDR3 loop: CASTPGQGGSDTQYF. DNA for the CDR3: TGTGCCAGTACCCCGGGACAGGGTGGTTCAGATACGCAGTATTTT.

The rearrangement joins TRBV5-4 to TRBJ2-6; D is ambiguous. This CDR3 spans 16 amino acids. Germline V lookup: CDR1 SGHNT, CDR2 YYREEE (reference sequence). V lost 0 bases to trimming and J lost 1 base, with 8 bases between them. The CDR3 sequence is CASSLDSRSGANVLTF. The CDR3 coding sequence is TGTGCCAGCAGCTTGGACAGTCGATCTGGGGCCAACGTCCTGACTTTC. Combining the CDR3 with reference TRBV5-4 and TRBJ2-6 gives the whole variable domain ETGVTQSPTHLIKTRGQQVTLRCSSQSGHNTVSWYQQALGQGPQFIFQYYREEENGRGNFPPRFSGLQFPNYSSELNVNALELDDSALYLCASSLDSRSGANVLTFGAGSRLTVL.

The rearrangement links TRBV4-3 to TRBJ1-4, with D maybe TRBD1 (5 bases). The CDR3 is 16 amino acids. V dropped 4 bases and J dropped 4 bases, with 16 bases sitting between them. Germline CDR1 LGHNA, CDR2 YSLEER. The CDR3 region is CASSLDRDLINEKLFF. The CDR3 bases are TGCGCCAGCAGCCTTGACAGAGACCTTATTAATGAAAAACTGTTTTTT.

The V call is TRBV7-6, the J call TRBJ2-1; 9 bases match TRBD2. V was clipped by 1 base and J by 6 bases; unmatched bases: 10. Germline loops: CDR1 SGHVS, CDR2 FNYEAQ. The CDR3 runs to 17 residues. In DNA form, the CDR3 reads TGTGCCAGCAGCTTAGAGTCAGGACTAGCGATACGCAATGAGCAGTTCTTC. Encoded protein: CASSLESGLAIRNEQFF.

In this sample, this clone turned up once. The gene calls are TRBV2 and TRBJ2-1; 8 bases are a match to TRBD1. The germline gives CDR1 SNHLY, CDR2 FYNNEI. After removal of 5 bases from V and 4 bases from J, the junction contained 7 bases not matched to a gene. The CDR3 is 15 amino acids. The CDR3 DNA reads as TGTGCCAGCAGTCCCAGGACAGGGTCTTACAATGAGCAGTTCTTC. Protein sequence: CASSPRTGSYNEQFF.

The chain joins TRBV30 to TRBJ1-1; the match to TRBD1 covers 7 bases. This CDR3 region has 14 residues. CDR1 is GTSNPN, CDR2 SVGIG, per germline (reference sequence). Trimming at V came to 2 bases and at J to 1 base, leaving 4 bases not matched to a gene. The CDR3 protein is CAWSRRGQNTEAFF. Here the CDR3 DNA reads TGTGCCTGGAGTAGGAGGGGGCAGAACACTGAAGCTTTCTTT. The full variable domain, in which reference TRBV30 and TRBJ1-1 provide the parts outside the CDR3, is SQTIHQWPATLVQPVGSPLSLECTVEGTSNPNLYWYRQAAGRGLQLLFYSVGIGQISSEVPQNLSASRPQDRQFILSSKKLLLSDSGFYLCAWSRRGQNTEAFFGQGTRLTVV.

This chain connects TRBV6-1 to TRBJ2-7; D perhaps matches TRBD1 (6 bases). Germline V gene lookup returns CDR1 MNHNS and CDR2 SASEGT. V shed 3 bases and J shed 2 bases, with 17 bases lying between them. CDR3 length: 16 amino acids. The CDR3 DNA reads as TGTGCCAGCAGTGATTTGTGGGACACAAATACCTACGAGCAGTACTTC. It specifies CASSDLWDTNTYEQYF.

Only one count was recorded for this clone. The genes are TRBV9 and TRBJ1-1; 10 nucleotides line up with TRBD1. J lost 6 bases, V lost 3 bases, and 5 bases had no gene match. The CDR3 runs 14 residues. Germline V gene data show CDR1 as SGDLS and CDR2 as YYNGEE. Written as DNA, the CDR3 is TGTGCCAGCAGCGGACAGGGGGCGCATCCTGAAGCTTTCTTT. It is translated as CASSGQGAHPEAFF.

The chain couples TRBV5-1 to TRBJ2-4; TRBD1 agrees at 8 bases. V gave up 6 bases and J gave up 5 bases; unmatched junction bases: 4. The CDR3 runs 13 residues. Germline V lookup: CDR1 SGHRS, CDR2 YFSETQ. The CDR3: CASTETGENIQYF. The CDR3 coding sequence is TGCGCCAGCACAGAGACAGGGGAAAACATTCAGTACTTC.

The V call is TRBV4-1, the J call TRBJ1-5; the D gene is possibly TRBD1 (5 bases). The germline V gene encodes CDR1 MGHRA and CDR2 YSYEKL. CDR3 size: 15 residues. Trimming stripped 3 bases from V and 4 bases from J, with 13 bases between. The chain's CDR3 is CASSQATALNQPQHF. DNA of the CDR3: TGCGCCAGCAGCCAGGCGACAGCCCTTAATCAGCCCCAGCATTTT.

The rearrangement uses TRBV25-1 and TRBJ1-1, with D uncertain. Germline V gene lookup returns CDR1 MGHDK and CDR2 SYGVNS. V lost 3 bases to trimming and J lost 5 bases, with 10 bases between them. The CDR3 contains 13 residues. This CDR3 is CASSEFSKTEAFF. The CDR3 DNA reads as TGTGCCAGCAGTGAGTTCTCTAAGACTGAAGCTTTCTTT.

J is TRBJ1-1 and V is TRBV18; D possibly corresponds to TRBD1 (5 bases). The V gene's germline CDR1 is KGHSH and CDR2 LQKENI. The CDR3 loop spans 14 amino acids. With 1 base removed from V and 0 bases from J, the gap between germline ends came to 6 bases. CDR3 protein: CASSPQGLNTEAFF. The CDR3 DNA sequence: TGTGCCAGCTCACCACAGGGGCTGAACACTGAAGCTTTCTTT.